These 16 T cell receptor beta chains share one sample of origin, sequenced in a study of cytomegalovirus exposure and HLA in healthy donors. Repertoires were generated with immunoSEQ multiplex PCR, while TCRdb's copy carries only in-frame clones and drops some. The repertoire holds roughly 45,000 clones, with around 90% as singletons. The specimen sequenced was PBMCs. Every receptor here comes from a man aged 18 to 35 in good health and CMV-seronegative.

The sample holds one count of this clone. The CDR3 sequence: CASSLASGYTF. The CDR3 DNA is TGCGCCAGCAGCTTGGCAAGCGGCTACACCTTC. The chain recombines TRBV5-1 with TRBJ1-2; the D is unclear. Germline loops: CDR1 SGHRS, CDR2 YFSETQ. V dropped 0 bases and J dropped 8 bases, with 5 bases sitting between them. This CDR3 is 11 amino acids long.

The chain uses TRBV27 and TRBJ1-1; D uncertain. Trimming cost V 0 bases and J 1 base, with 3 bases left between them. CDR1 and CDR2 from the germline V gene are MNHEY and SMNVEV (reference sequence). The CDR3 has 13 residues. This CDR3 reads CASSLSRNTEAFF. DNA for the CDR3: TGTGCCAGCAGTTTATCGCGGAACACTGAAGCTTTCTTT.

The sample holds a few counts of this clone. The chain recombines TRBV2 with TRBJ1-2, with D possibly being TRBD1 (6 bases). This CDR3 comprises 12 residues. The germline V gene encodes CDR1 SNHLY and CDR2 FYNNEI. V lost 4 bases, J lost 5 bases, and 8 bases lay in between. The CDR3 coding sequence is TGTGCCAGCAGTGTTAGGGGGTATGGCTACACCTTC. Translation gives CASSVRGYGYTF. Supplemented by reference TRBV2 and TRBJ1-2, the full variable domain reads EPEVTQTPSHQVTQMGQEVILRCVPISNHLYFYWYRQILGQKVEFLVSFYNNEISEKSEIFDDQFSVERPDGSNFTLKIRSTKLEDSAMYFCASSVRGYGYTFGSGTRLTVV.

The chain recombines TRBV28 with TRBJ2-5; D is ambiguous. Germline CDR1 reads MDHEN; CDR2 reads SYDVKM. The CDR3 runs 11 residues. V was trimmed by 4 bases and J by 4 bases, leaving 4 bases between them. CDR3 sequence (DNA): TGTGCCAGCAGTTCATTAGAGACCCAGTACTTC. The encoded protein is CASSSLETQYF.

The chain uses TRBV18 and TRBJ2-1; D remains unclear. The germline CDR1 and CDR2 sequences are KGHSH and LQKENI. V shed 2 bases and J shed 4 bases, with 15 bases lying between them. This CDR3 region has 16 residues. As DNA, the CDR3 is TGTGCCAGCTCACCATCGTGGGCAGTGGCATACAATGAGCAGTTCTTC. Protein product: CASSPSWAVAYNEQFF.

J is TRBJ2-5 and V is TRBV5-4; 7 bases match TRBD1. The CDR3 totals 14 residues. Germline loops: CDR1 SGHNT, CDR2 YYREEE (reference sequence). The V gene end was trimmed by 5 bases and the J gene end by 2 bases; junction bases not matched to a gene: 6. CDR3 in amino acids: CASRFRDRQETQYF. CDR3 bases: TGTGCCAGCAGATTCCGGGACAGACAAGAGACCCAGTACTTC.

For the CDR3, the DNA is TGTGCCAGCAGTCATAACAGGGGCAAGGGTCAGCCCCAGCATTTT. Protein: CASSHNRGKGQPQHF. The chain carries TRBV7-2 and TRBJ1-5, with 7 nucleotides matching TRBD1. Germline CDR1 is SGHTA and CDR2 is FQGNSA. Trimming removed 6 bases from V and 6 bases from J; junction bases left unmatched: 11. The CDR3 spans 15 residues.

This clone appeared once. The chain recombines TRBV5-4 with TRBJ1-1; D remains ambiguous. The length of the CDR3 is 15 residues. Germline V gene sequence: CDR1 SGHNT, CDR2 YYREEE (reference sequence). Trimming stripped 4 bases from V and 4 bases from J, with 17 bases between. The DNA of the CDR3 is TGTGCCAGCAGCGCAGACATGATCGGGGTCACTGAAGCTTTCTTT. It translates to CASSADMIGVTEAFF.

The V and J genes are TRBV29-1 and TRBJ2-2; 9 nucleotides line up with TRBD1. CDR3 length: 14 residues. The V and J ends lost 7 bases and 6 bases, in that order; junction bases with no gene match: 9. Germline V gene sequence: CDR1 SQVTM, CDR2 ANQGSEA. The CDR3 DNA reads as TGCAGCGCACGGACAGGGGTTGTCGCCGGGGAGCTGTTTTTT. Encoded protein: CSARTGVVAGELFF.

The gene calls are TRBV11-2 and TRBJ2-3; D may be TRBD1 (7 bases). This CDR3 spans 16 amino acids. Germline V lookup: CDR1 SGHAT, CDR2 FQNNGV. V gave up 5 bases and J gave up 5 bases, with 20 bases separating them. CDR3 protein: CASSPGDRPGRDTQYF. The CDR3 region has the DNA TGTGCCAGCAGCCCAGGGGACAGACCCGGGAGAGATACGCAGTATTTT.

This chain connects TRBV7-3 to TRBJ2-3, with TRBD2 as a possible D gene (6 bases). CDR1 is SGHTA, CDR2 FQGTGA, per germline. The CDR3 has 14 residues. The V gene lost 5 bases and the J gene lost 0 bases, with 9 bases spanning the gap. The CDR3 here is CASSNGLSTDTQYF. Here the CDR3 DNA reads TGTGCCAGCAGCAACGGACTAAGCACAGATACGCAGTATTTT.

This clone has a handful of counts. This sequence joins TRBV5-1 and TRBJ1-2, with 7 bases identical to TRBD1. The CDR3 is 13 amino acids. Germline CDR1 and CDR2: SGHRS and YFSETQ. The trim removed 4 bases at V and 8 bases at J, leaving 8 bases unmatched. The CDR3 is CASSHGQAGGYTF. CDR3 in DNA: TGCGCCAGCAGCCACGGACAGGCGGGGGGCTACACCTTC.

CDR3 residues: CASLGGRSGNQPQHF. CDR3 in DNA: TGTGCCAGCCTCGGAGGGAGGAGCGGGAATCAGCCCCAGCATTTT. The V and J genes are TRBV2 and TRBJ1-5; D unclear. Trimming removed 8 bases from V and 4 bases from J, with 18 bases in between. The germline V gene has CDR1 SNHLY and CDR2 FYNNEI. This CDR3 region has 15 residues.

By its share, this clone is medium-sized. CDR3 region: CASSPGTGSSYTF. DNA for the CDR3: TGTGCCAGCAGCCCAGGGACAGGGAGCAGCTACACCTTC. V gene TRBV11-2 combines with J gene TRBJ1-2, with 9 bases matching TRBD1. Germline values: CDR1 SGHAT, CDR2 FQNNGV. The CDR3 is 13 residues long. V was clipped by 5 bases and J by 9 bases; unmatched bases: 7.

The chain employs TRBV6-5 and TRBJ2-2; D is ambiguous. V lost 2 bases to trimming and J lost 1 base, with 8 bases between them. This CDR3 spans 15 amino acids. Germline CDR1 MNHEY, CDR2 SVGAGI. For the CDR3, the DNA is TGTGCCAGCAGTTACAACCTAGAGAACACCGGGGAGCTGTTTTTT. Translating gives CASSYNLENTGELFF.

The chain joins TRBV5-1 to TRBJ2-7, with 14 bases matching TRBD2. The V gene's germline CDR1 is SGHRS and CDR2 YFSETQ. The CDR3 covers 13 residues. Losses at the gene ends were 2 bases for V and 13 bases for J; bases not matched to a gene: 5. The CDR3 DNA is TGCGCCAGCAGCTTAACCGGGACTAGCGGGAGTTACTTC. This translates into CASSLTGTSGSYF. Combining the CDR3 with reference TRBV5-1 and TRBJ2-7 gives the whole variable domain KAGVTQTPRYLIKTRGQQVTLSCSPISGHRSVSWYQQTPGQGLQFLFEYFSETQRNKGNFPGRFSGRQFSNSRSEMNVSTLELGDSALYLCASSLTGTSGSYFGPGTRLTVT.